The entry below describes one T cell receptor (beta chain). The target antigen is unknown. A second PCR, run for about 7 to 11 cycles, used a sample-barcoded 5' primer plus a J-beta primer mix. Sequencing of every sample gave 2.5 million or more CDR3-containing paired-end reads. TCRdb re-derived calls from the 5' RACE reads in MiXCR, one entry per CDR3 protein. The sample shows 800,000 to 900,000 distinct CDR3 sequences, around 62% of them seen only once. Trimming left V 0 bases short and J 7 bases short, with 7 bases between. Germline values: CDR1 MNHEY, CDR2 SVGEGT. The CDR3 loop spans 13 amino acids. The sample originates from a study of blood T cells in healthy people across ages. Study-wide context: Through template switching, about one barcoded beta molecule was captured per two T cells, as measured in model experiments. Study-level findings and limits: Without sorted subsets, naive and antigen-experienced compartments could not be conclusively compared. Versus aged donors, long-lived donors had higher diversity and more naive CD4+ cells.

The sequence came from a man aged 25-45 years in good health. Input material: blood. The rearrangement uses TRBV6-2 or TRBV6-3 and TRBJ1-5; D ambiguous. CDR3: CASSYSDVQPQHF. CDR3 nucleotides: TGTGCCAGCAGTTACTCAGACGTGCAGCCCCAGCATTTT.